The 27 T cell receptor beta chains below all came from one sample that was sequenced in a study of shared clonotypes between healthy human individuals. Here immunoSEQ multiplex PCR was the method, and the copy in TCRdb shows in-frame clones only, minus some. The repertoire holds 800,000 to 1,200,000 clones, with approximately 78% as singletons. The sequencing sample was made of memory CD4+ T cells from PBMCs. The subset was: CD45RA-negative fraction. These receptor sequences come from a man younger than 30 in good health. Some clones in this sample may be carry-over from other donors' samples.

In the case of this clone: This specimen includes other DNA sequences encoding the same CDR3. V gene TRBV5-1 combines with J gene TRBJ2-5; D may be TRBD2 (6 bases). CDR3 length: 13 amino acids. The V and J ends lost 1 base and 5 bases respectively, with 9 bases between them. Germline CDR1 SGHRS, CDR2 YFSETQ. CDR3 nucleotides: TGCGCCAGCAGCTTGATGGGGAGGGAGACCCAGTACTTC. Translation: CASSLMGRETQYF. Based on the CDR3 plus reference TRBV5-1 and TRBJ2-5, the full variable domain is KAGVTQTPRYLIKTRGQQVTLSCSPISGHRSVSWYQQTPGQGLQFLFEYFSETQRNKGNFPGRFSGRQFSNSRSEMNVSTLELGDSALYLCASSLMGRETQYFGPGTRLLVL.

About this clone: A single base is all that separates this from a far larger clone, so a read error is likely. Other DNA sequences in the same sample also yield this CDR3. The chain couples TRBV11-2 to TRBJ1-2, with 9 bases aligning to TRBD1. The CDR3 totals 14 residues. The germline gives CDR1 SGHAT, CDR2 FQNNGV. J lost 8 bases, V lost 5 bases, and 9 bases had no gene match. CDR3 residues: CASSTYRGRRGYTF. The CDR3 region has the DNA TGTGCCAGCAGCACCTACAGGGGGCGGCGAGGCTACACCTTC.

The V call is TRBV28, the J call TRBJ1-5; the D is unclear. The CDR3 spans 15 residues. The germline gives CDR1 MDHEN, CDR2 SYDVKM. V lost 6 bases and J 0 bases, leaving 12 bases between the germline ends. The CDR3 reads CASSPGLTSNQPQHF. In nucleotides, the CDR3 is TGTGCCAGCAGCCCAGGACTGACTAGCAATCAGCCCCAGCATTTT.

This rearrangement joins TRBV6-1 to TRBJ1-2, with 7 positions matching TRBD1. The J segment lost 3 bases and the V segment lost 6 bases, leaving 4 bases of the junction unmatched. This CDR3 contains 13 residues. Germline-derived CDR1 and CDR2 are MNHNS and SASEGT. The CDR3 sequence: CASRTTGHYGYTF. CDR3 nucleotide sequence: TGTGCCAGCAGAACGACAGGGCACTATGGCTACACCTTC.

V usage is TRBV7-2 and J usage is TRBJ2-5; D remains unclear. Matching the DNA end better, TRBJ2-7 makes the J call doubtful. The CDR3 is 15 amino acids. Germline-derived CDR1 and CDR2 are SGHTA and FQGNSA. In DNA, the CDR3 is TGTGCCAGCAGCTTAGTAAGAAGTAGCTCCTACGAGCAGTACTTC. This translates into CASSLVRSSSYEQYF.

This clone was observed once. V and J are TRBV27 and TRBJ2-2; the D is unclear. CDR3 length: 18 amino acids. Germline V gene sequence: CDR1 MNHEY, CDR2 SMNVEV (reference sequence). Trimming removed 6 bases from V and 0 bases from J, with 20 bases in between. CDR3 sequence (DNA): TGTGCCAGCAGCGCGGACCTTAGGGTGGACGCGAACACCGGGGAGCTGTTTTTT. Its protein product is CASSADLRVDANTGELFF.

CDR3 protein: CASSPISDRTYEQYF. CDR3 sequence (DNA): TGTGCCAGCTCCCCCATATCGGACAGAACCTACGAGCAGTACTTC. V gene TRBV18 combines with J gene TRBJ2-7, with D perhaps matching TRBD1 (6 bases). Trimming took 6 bases from V and 2 from J, leaving 17 bases between them. The germline CDR1 and CDR2 sequences are KGHSH and LQKENI. CDR3 size: 15 residues.

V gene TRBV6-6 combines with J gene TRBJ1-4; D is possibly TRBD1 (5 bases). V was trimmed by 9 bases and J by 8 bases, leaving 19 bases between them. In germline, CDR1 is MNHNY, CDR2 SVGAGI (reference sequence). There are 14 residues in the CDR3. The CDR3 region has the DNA TGTGCCAGTACCCAAGAGAGGGAGGGGGAAAAACTGTTTTTT. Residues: CASTQEREGEKLFF.

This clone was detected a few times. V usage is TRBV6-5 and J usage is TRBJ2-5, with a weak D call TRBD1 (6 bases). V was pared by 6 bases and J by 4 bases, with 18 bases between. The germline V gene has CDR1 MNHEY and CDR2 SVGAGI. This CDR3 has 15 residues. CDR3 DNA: TGTGCCAGCAGCCCGAGCAGGGGCCCCCGAGAGACCCAGTACTTC. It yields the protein CASSPSRGPRETQYF.

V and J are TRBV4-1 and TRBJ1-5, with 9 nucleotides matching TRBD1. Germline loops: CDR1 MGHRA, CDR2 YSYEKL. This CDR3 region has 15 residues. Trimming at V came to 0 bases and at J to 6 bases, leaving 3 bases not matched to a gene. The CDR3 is CASSQEGTGSQPQHF. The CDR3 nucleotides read TGCGCCAGCAGCCAAGAGGGGACAGGGAGTCAGCCCCAGCATTTT.

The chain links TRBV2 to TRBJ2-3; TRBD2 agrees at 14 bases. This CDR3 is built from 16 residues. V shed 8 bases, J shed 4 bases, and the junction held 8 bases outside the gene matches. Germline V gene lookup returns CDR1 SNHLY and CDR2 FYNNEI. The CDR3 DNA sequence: TGTGCCAGCGGGGGACTAGCGGGAGAAAGGGCAGATACGCAGTATTTT. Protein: CASGGLAGERADTQYF.

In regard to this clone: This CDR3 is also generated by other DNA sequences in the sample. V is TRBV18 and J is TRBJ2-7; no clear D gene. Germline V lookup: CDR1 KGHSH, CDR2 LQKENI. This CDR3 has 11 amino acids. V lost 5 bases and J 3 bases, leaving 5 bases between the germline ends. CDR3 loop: CASSTGYEQYF. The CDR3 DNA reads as TGTGCCAGCTCAACTGGCTACGAGCAGTACTTC. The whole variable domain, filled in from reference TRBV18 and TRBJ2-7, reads NAGVMQNPRHLVRRRGQEARLRCSPMKGHSHVYWYRQLPEEGLKFMVYLQKENIIDESGMPKERFSAEFPKEGPSILRIQQVVRGDSAAYFCASSTGYEQYFGPGTRLTVT.

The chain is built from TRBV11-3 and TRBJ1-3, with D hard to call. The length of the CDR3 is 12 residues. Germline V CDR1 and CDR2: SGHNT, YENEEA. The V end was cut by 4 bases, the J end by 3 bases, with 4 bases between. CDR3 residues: CASSSDGNTIYF. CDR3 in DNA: TGTGCCAGCAGCTCAGATGGAAACACCATATATTTT.

CDR3 bases: TGTGCCAGCTTTGACCGCGATGAAGCTTTCTTT. It yields the protein CASFDRDEAFF. The chain links TRBV25-1 to TRBJ1-1; D ambiguous. This CDR3 is 11 amino acids long. The V gene lost 8 bases and the J gene lost 7 bases, with 11 bases spanning the gap. In germline, CDR1 is MGHDK, CDR2 SYGVNS.

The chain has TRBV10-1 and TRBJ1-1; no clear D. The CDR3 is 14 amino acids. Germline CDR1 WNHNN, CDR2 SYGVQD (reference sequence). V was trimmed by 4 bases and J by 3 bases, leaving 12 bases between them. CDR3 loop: CASSATGKDTEAFF. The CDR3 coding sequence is TGCGCCAGCAGTGCCACCGGGAAGGACACTGAAGCTTTCTTT.

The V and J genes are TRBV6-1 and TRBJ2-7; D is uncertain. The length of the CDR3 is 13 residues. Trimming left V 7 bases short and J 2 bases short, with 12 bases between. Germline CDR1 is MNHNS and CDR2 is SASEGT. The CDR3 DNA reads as TGTGCCAGCATCACTGGTGGAACCTACGAGCAGTACTTC. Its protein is CASITGGTYEQYF.

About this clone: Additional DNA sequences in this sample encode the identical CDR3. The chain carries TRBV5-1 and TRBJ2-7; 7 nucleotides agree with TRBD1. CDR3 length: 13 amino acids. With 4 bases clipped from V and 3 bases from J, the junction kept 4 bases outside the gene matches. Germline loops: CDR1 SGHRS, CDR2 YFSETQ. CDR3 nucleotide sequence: TGCGCCAGCAGCCGTGGACAGGACTACGAGCAGTACTTC. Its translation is CASSRGQDYEQYF.

The CDR3 coding sequence is TGTGCCAGCAGCGTAGAAGCTTTCTCTGGAAACACCATATATTTT. Encoded protein: CASSVEAFSGNTIYF. The chain joins TRBV9 to TRBJ1-3, with no clear D. The CDR3 has 15 amino acids. Germline V gene data show CDR1 as SGDLS and CDR2 as YYNGEE. The germline V and J ends were trimmed by 0 bases and 0 bases, with 7 bases remaining between them. Full variable domain (outside the CDR3, taken from reference TRBV9 and TRBJ1-3): DSGVTQTPKHLITATGQRVTLRCSPRSGDLSVYWYQQSLDQGLQFLIQYYNGEERAKGNILERFSAQQFPDLHSELNLSSLELGDSALYFCASSVEAFSGNTIYFGEGSWLTVV.

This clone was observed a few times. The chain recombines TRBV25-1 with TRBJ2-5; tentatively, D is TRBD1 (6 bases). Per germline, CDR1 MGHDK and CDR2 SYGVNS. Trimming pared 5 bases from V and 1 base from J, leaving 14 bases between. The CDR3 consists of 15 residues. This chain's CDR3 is CASSRPTGFQETQYF. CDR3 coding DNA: TGTGCCAGCAGTCGGCCAACAGGGTTCCAAGAGACCCAGTACTTC.

Written as DNA, the CDR3 is TGTGCCAGCAGTCCAGGGGTGGGCACTGAAGCTTTCTTT. The encoded protein is CASSPGVGTEAFF. This sequence joins TRBV28 and TRBJ1-1; a weak D match, TRBD1 (6 bases). V shed 5 bases and J shed 4 bases, with 11 bases lying between them. The CDR3 extends over 13 amino acids. Germline V gene data show CDR1 as MDHEN and CDR2 as SYDVKM.

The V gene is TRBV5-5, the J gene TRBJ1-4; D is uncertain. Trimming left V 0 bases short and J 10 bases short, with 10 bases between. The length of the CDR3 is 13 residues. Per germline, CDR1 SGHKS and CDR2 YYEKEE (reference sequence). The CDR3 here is CASSLGEGRKLFF. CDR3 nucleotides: TGTGCCAGCAGCTTGGGGGAGGGTAGAAAACTGTTTTTT.

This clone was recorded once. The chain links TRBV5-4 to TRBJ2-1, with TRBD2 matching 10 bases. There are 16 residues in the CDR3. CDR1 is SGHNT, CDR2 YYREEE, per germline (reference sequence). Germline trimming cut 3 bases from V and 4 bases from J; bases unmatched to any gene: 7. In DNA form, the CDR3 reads TGTGCCAGCAGCTCGGGGAGCGGGAGGGGTTACAATGAGCAGTTCTTC. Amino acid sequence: CASSSGSGRGYNEQFF.

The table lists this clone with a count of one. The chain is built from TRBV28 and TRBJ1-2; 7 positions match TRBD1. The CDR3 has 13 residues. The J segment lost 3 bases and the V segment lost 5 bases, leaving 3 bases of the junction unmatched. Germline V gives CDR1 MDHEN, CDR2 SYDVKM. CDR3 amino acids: CASSAGGDYGYTF. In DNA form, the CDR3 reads TGTGCCAGCAGTGCAGGGGGTGACTATGGCTACACCTTC.

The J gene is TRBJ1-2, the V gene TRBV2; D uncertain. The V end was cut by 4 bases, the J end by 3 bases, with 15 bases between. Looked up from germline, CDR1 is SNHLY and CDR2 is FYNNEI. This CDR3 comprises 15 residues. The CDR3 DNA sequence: TGTGCCAGCAGTGTCCTGAGAGATGCTTACTATGGCTACACCTTC. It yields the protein CASSVLRDAYYGYTF. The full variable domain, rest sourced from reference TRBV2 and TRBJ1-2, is EPEVTQTPSHQVTQMGQEVILRCVPISNHLYFYWYRQILGQKVEFLVSFYNNEISEKSEIFDDQFSVERPDGSNFTLKIRSTKLEDSAMYFCASSVLRDAYYGYTFGSGTRLTVV.

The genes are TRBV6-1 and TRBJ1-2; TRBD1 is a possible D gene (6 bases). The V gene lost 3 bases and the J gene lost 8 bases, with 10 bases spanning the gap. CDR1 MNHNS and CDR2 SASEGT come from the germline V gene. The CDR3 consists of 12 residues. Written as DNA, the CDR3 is TGTGCCAGCAGTGACAGGGGCCAAGGCTACACCTTC. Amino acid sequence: CASSDRGQGYTF.

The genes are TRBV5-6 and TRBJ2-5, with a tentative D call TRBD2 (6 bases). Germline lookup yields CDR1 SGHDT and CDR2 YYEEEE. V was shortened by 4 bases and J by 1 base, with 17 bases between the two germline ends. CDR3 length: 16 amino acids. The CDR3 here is CASSPLGGTGQETQYF. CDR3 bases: TGTGCCAGCAGCCCCCTGGGGGGTACGGGCCAAGAGACCCAGTACTTC. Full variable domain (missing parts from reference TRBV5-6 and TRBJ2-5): DAGVTQSPTHLIKTRGQQVTLRCSPKSGHDTVSWYQQALGQGPQFIFQYYEEEERQRGNFPDRFSGHQFPNYSSELNVNALLLGDSALYLCASSPLGGTGQETQYFGPGTRLLVL.

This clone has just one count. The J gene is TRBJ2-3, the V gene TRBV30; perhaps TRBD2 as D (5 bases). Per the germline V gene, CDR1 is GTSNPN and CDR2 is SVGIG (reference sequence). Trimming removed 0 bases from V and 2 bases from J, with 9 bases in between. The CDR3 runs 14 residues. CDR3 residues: CAWSVRVHTDTQYF. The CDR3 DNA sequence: TGTGCCTGGAGTGTGCGGGTACACACAGATACGCAGTATTTT.